The 29 T cell receptor beta chains below all came from one sample that was sequenced in a study of cytomegalovirus exposure and HLA in healthy donors. Vbeta (60) and Jbeta (13) primers were used in the PCR. Sequenced by immunoSEQ multiplex PCR; TCRdb stores in-frame clones only, minus some. Among approximately 110,000 clones, around 77% were seen once, and the ten largest hold 9.5% to 15%. Material for sequencing was PBMCs. Receptors originate from a woman aged 40 to 50 in good health and CMV-seropositive.

The chain recombines TRBV2 with TRBJ1-5; TRBD1 might be the D (6 bases). Germline-derived CDR1 and CDR2 are SNHLY and FYNNEI. The CDR3 sequence is 13 residues long. V shed 7 bases and J shed 6 bases, with 13 bases lying between them. DNA of the CDR3: TGTGCCAGCATTCTCAGGGGTGGTCAGCCCCAGCATTTT. It specifies CASILRGGQPQHF.

Worth noting for this clone: At the DNA level, this CDR3 is encoded by other sequences in the same sample as well. The chain carries TRBV28 and TRBJ1-1; TRBD1 is a possible D gene (5 bases). Germline V CDR1 and CDR2: MDHEN, SYDVKM. V lost 5 bases, J lost 0 bases, and 13 bases lay in between. This CDR3 contains 15 residues. The CDR3 here is CASSPGGAMNTEAFF. DNA for the CDR3: TGTGCCAGCAGTCCCGGGGGAGCCATGAACACTGAAGCTTTCTTT.

The gene calls are TRBV7-3 and TRBJ2-3; a weak D match, TRBD1 (6 bases). The CDR3 spans 15 residues. Per germline, CDR1 SGHTA and CDR2 FQGTGA. V was shortened by 0 bases and J by 4 bases, with 11 bases between the two germline ends. In DNA form, the CDR3 reads TGTGCCAGCAGCTTAACAAGGGGGAGAGCAGATACGCAGTATTTT. Its protein product is CASSLTRGRADTQYF.

This clone was seen just once. The rearrangement uses TRBV21-1 and TRBJ2-5; the table's D call of TRBD2 was not tested on the DNA. TRBV21-1 is termed a pseudogene. This CDR3 is built from 18 residues. The CDR3 reads CASSKCLAGGQGGETQYF. CDR3 in DNA: TGTGCCAGCAGCAAGTGCCTAGCGGGAGGGCAAGGGGGAGAGACCCAGTACTTC.

The CDR3 loop reads CASSSGLQETQYF. As DNA, the CDR3 is TGTGCCAGCAGCTCCGGTCTTCAAGAGACCCAGTACTTC. The rearrangement joins TRBV5-6 to TRBJ2-5; D is ambiguous. The germline CDR1 and CDR2 sequences are SGHDT and YYEEEE. CDR3 length equals 13 residues. Deletions cut 3 bases from V and 2 bases from J, with 8 bases between.

The chain combines TRBV5-4 with TRBJ2-5; TRBD1 matches 7 bases. With V trimmed by 6 bases and J by 2 bases, 7 bases remained unmatched. This CDR3 has 14 residues. The V gene's germline CDR1 is SGHNT and CDR2 YYREEE (reference sequence). CDR3 loop: CASTIQGWQETQYF. For the CDR3, the DNA is TGTGCCAGCACAATACAGGGGTGGCAAGAGACCCAGTACTTC.

The chain has TRBV27 and TRBJ2-3; 8 bases are a match to TRBD2. The CDR3 contains 16 residues. Germline V gives CDR1 MNHEY, CDR2 SMNVEV (reference sequence). Germline trimming cut 6 bases from V and 0 bases from J; bases unmatched to any gene: 8. CDR3 DNA: TGTGCCAGCAGGCGCCAGACTAGCGTCAGCACAGATACGCAGTATTTT. This sequence encodes CASRRQTSVSTDTQYF.

The rearrangement uses TRBV10-3 and TRBJ1-1; D possibly corresponds to TRBD1 (6 bases). Trimming pared 4 bases from V and 3 bases from J, leaving 9 bases between. The CDR3 length is 13 residues. Germline assignment: CDR1 ENHRY and CDR2 SYGVKD. CDR3 in DNA: TGTGCCATCAGTGGGGACACTTACACTGAAGCTTTCTTT. This translates into CAISGDTYTEAFF.

The genes are TRBV5-4 and TRBJ2-7; 8 bases are a match to TRBD1. This CDR3 region has 17 residues. V shed 3 bases, J shed 5 bases, and the junction held 16 bases outside the gene matches. Germline V gene lookup returns CDR1 SGHNT and CDR2 YYREEE (reference sequence). The CDR3 loop reads CASSSRSTGTGGDEQYF. The CDR3 DNA reads as TGTGCCAGCAGCTCACGGTCGACAGGGACAGGAGGTGACGAGCAGTACTTC.

This chain links TRBV5-4 with TRBJ1-5, with unresolved D. The CDR3 covers 12 residues. Germline CDR1 SGHNT, CDR2 YYREEE (reference sequence). V lost 4 bases, J lost 5 bases, and 7 bases lay in between. CDR3 DNA: TGTGCCAGCAGCCTACCCGATCAGCCCCAGCATTTT. It encodes CASSLPDQPQHF.

The J gene is TRBJ2-7, the V gene TRBV4-1, with 12 bases identical to TRBD2. This CDR3 spans 16 amino acids. From germline, CDR1 is MGHRA and CDR2 YSYEKL. After removal of 4 bases from V and 2 bases from J, the junction contained 6 bases not matched to a gene. The chain's CDR3 is CASSRLAGGSPYEQYF. The CDR3 DNA is TGCGCCAGCAGCCGGCTAGCGGGAGGGAGCCCCTACGAGCAGTACTTC.

This rearrangement joins TRBV5-1 to TRBJ2-5; D perhaps matches TRBD2 (6 bases). The CDR3 contains 21 residues. The V end lost 4 bases, the J end lost 1 base, and 32 bases lay between the germline ends. Germline CDR1 is SGHRS and CDR2 is YFSETQ. The CDR3 coding sequence is TGCGCCAGCAGCCCCACAAACAGGCATGGGACGTCCCGGGGGTCCCAAGAGACCCAGTACTTC. Protein: CASSPTNRHGTSRGSQETQYF.

The J gene is TRBJ1-2, the V gene TRBV5-1; D not certain. This CDR3 region has 12 residues. Germline CDR1 is SGHRS and CDR2 is YFSETQ. V was clipped by 5 bases and J by 2 bases, with 7 bases between them. The CDR3 bases are TGCGCCAGCAGGGGAGGGAACTATGGCTACACCTTC. Its translation is CASRGGNYGYTF.

The chain has TRBV2 and TRBJ1-1; a possible D gene is TRBD1 (5 bases). Germline loops: CDR1 SNHLY, CDR2 FYNNEI. The CDR3 extends over 15 amino acids. Trimming removed 2 bases from V and 6 bases from J, with 16 bases in between. The CDR3 region has the DNA TGTGCCAGCAGTGAAACAACGGGGGGATTCTCTGAAGCTTTCTTT. It codes for CASSETTGGFSEAFF.

This rearrangement joins TRBV29-1 to TRBJ2-5; D is undetermined. Between the trimmed V and J ends, which lost 6 bases and 11 bases, there was a span of 16 bases. CDR3 length: 11 residues. Looked up from germline, CDR1 is SQVTM and CDR2 is ANQGSEA. CDR3: CSVSASLEQYF. CDR3 nucleotides: TGCAGCGTCTCTGCAAGCCTAGAGCAGTACTTC.

The V gene is TRBV27, the J gene TRBJ1-1; tentatively, D is TRBD1 (5 bases). Germline V gene lookup returns CDR1 MNHEY and CDR2 SMNVEV (reference sequence). The CDR3 covers 15 residues. The V end was cut by 8 bases, the J end by 1 base, with 17 bases between. The CDR3: CASRGFGTGNTEAFF. The CDR3 DNA follows: TGTGCCAGCCGAGGGTTCGGGACTGGGAACACTGAAGCTTTCTTT.

The chain is built from TRBV5-5 and TRBJ1-2, with TRBD1 as a possible D gene (5 bases). This CDR3 has 16 residues. The V end was cut by 4 bases, the J end by 2 bases, with 18 bases between. Germline V gene data show CDR1 as SGHKS and CDR2 as YYEKEE (reference sequence). CDR3 region: CASSPSLQGANYGYTF. In nucleotides, the CDR3 is TGTGCCAGCAGCCCCTCCCTACAAGGGGCGAACTATGGCTACACCTTC.

This chain uses TRBV2 with TRBJ1-5, with a tentative D call TRBD1 (5 bases). V lost 6 bases and J 6 bases, leaving 15 bases between the germline ends. This CDR3 spans 14 amino acids. Germline CDR1 reads SNHLY; CDR2 reads FYNNEI. The CDR3 here is CASRGTARGQPQHF. CDR3 nucleotides: TGTGCCAGCAGAGGAACAGCAAGGGGTCAGCCCCAGCATTTT.

The V and J genes are TRBV10-3 and TRBJ2-7, with 12 bases lining up with TRBD1. CDR1 and CDR2 from the germline V gene are ENHRY and SYGVKD. V shed 7 bases, J shed 4 bases, and the junction held 8 bases outside the gene matches. CDR3 length: 15 amino acids. This CDR3 reads CAINNPGQGAYEQYF. The DNA for the CDR3 is TGTGCCATCAATAATCCGGGACAGGGGGCTTACGAGCAGTACTTC.

This clone occurred a few times. This chain uses TRBV5-4 with TRBJ2-5, with TRBD2 as a possible D gene (6 bases). V lost 0 bases and J lost 5, with 8 bases in between. CDR3 size: 13 residues. Germline CDR1 is SGHNT and CDR2 is YYREEE (reference sequence). The CDR3 coding sequence is TGTGCCAGCAGCTTGGGGGGGGTGGAGACCCAGTACTTC. As protein: CASSLGGVETQYF.

A remark on this clone: The junction shows a germline mismatch at one end, possibly a read error. V gene TRBV15 combines with J gene TRBJ1-2, with D possibly matching TRBD1 (6 bases). This CDR3 comprises 11 residues. The germline gives CDR1 LNHNV, CDR2 YYDKDF (reference sequence). The CDR3 region has the DNA TGTGCCACCACAGGGGACTATGTCTACACCTTC. This codes for CATTGDYVYTF.

The rearrangement links TRBV11-2 to TRBJ2-7, with 9 bases matching TRBD2. The germline V gene encodes CDR1 SGHAT and CDR2 FQNNGV. V dropped 4 bases and J dropped 5; count of bases not matched to a gene: 9. This CDR3 contains 15 residues. CDR3 coding DNA: TGTGCCAGCAGCTCCCTTAGCGGGAGTAGAAACGAGCAGTACTTC. Protein sequence: CASSSLSGSRNEQYF.

The chain links TRBV7-6 to TRBJ1-6; D possibly corresponds to TRBD1 (5 bases). Germline lookup yields CDR1 SGHVS and CDR2 FNYEAQ. Deletions cut 6 bases from V and 6 bases from J, with 12 bases between. The CDR3 extends over 14 amino acids. CDR3 sequence: CASSGGTANSPLHF. In DNA, the CDR3 is TGTGCCAGCAGTGGCGGGACGGCTAATTCACCCCTCCACTTT.

The chain couples TRBV7-9 to TRBJ2-6; no clear D. Trimming took 5 bases from V and 0 from J, leaving 11 bases between them. The CDR3 covers 16 residues. Germline assignment: CDR1 SEHNR and CDR2 FQNEAQ (reference sequence). The chain's CDR3 is CASSPGSSSGANVLTF. The CDR3 DNA follows: TGTGCCAGCAGCCCCGGGTCCTCCTCTGGGGCCAACGTCCTGACTTTC.

V and J are TRBV6-6 and TRBJ2-1; TRBD1 aligns across 7 bases. The germline V gene encodes CDR1 MNHNY and CDR2 SVGAGI (reference sequence). J gave up 8 bases and V 2 bases, and 3 bases lay outside the gene matches. The CDR3 loop spans 13 amino acids. CDR3 loop: CASSYRGQDEQFF. The CDR3, as DNA: TGTGCCAGCAGTTACAGGGGGCAGGATGAGCAGTTCTTC.

The genes are TRBV9 and TRBJ2-7; D possibly corresponds to TRBD1 (5 bases). The CDR3 is 14 amino acids. Germline assignment: CDR1 SGDLS and CDR2 YYNGEE. Trimming took 1 base from V and 2 from J, leaving 10 bases between them. The CDR3 protein is CASSVTTAPYEQYF. In DNA form, the CDR3 reads TGTGCCAGCAGCGTAACGACAGCACCCTACGAGCAGTACTTC.

This clone was found a few times. The chain links TRBV11-2 to TRBJ2-1; TRBD2 matches at 7 bases. Unmatched junction bases numbered 9, after V lost 1 base and J lost 9 bases. The germline CDR1 and CDR2 sequences are SGHAT and FQNNGV. The CDR3 runs 15 residues. The DNA for the CDR3 is TGTGCCAGCAGCTTAGCCCGGACGGGGGAGGGTGAGCAGTTCTTC. Amino acid sequence: CASSLARTGEGEQFF.

This clone was seen a single time. The genes are TRBV18 and TRBJ1-1; 11 bases are shared with TRBD1. Germline V CDR1 and CDR2: KGHSH, LQKENI. The junction had 8 bases not matched to a gene; V was cut back by 5 bases and J by 12 bases. The CDR3 totals 13 residues. In nucleotides, the CDR3 is TGTGCCAGCTCAACCCGGACAGGGGGCTCATCTTTCTTT. Its protein is CASSTRTGGSSFF. Variable domain in full (rest from reference TRBV18 and TRBJ1-1): NAGVMQNPRHLVRRRGQEARLRCSPMKGHSHVYWYRQLPEEGLKFMVYLQKENIIDESGMPKERFSAEFPKEGPSILRIQQVVRGDSAAYFCASSTRTGGSSFFGQGTRLTVV.

The gene calls are TRBV19 and TRBJ1-1; the match to TRBD1 covers 10 bases. The germline gives CDR1 LNHDA, CDR2 SQIVND (reference sequence). J lost 1 base, V lost 7 bases, and 3 bases had no gene match. The length of the CDR3 is 14 residues. DNA of the CDR3: TGTGCCAGTACCCGACAGGGGGCGAACACTGAAGCTTTCTTT. Translation: CASTRQGANTEAFF.